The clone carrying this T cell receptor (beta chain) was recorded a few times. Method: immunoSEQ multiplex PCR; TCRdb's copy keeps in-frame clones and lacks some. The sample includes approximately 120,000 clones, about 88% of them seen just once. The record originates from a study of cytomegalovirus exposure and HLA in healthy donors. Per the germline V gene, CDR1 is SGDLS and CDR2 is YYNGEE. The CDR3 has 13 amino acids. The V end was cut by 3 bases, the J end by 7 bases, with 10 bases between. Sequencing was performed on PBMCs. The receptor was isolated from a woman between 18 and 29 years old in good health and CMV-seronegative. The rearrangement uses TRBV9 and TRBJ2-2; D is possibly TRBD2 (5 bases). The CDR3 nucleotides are TGTGCCAGCAGCGAGTCCGGGGACGGGGAGCTGTTTTTT. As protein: CASSESGDGELFF.